The next 5 T cell receptor beta chains were all read from a single sample in a study of tissue T cells after allogeneic stem cell transplantation. Some clones are missing from TCRdb's copy, which holds only in-frame ones; the method was immunoSEQ multiplex PCR. The repertoire includes about 6,000 clones, roughly 52% of them detected once, and roughly 36% sits in the top ten. This sample's time point: mouse harvest day 14 after allogeneic transplant. Mouse grafts combined 10^7 T-cell-depleted bone marrow cells with 10^6 splenic CD5+ T cells. Material: gut tissue. These receptors all come from a female BALB/c mouse given C57BL/6 T cells with graft-versus-host disease after an allogeneic hematopoietic cell transplant.

This clone showed up just once. The genes and germline here are from mouse. CDR3: CASSPPGGPNYAEQFF. The part of the CDR3 DNA that was read is TGTGCCAGCAGTCCTCCGGGGGGCCCAAACTATGCTGAGCAGTTC. This rearrangement joins TRBV26 to TRBJ2-1; D might be TRBD2 (7 bases). The read ends 1 residue before the CDR3 terminus; that terminus is restored from the germline J gene. Germline V gene data show CDR1 as KGHPV and CDR2 as FQNQEV (reference sequence). This CDR3 is 16 amino acids long. Trimming took off 4 bases at V and 1 base at J, with 14 bases between the two ends.

This clone was counted between two and nine times. These gene names are mouse names. The CDR3 is cut off 1 residue early in the read; its end comes from the germline J gene. The chain has TRBV12-2 and TRBJ1-4; D might be TRBD1 (5 bases). Germline V CDR1 and CDR2: SGHLS, HYDKME. The CDR3 runs to 16 residues. The ends were cut back, 7 bases at V and 0 bases at J, with 17 bases in the middle. The sequenced part of the CDR3 DNA is TGTGCCAGTCATTGGAGGGGCAGGGTTTCCAACGAAAGATTATTT. Protein: CASHWRGRVSNERLF. The full-length CDR3 reads as CASHWRGRVSNERLFF.

In its sample, this clone was seen a few times. Mouse gene names apply. The read ends 1 residue shy of where the CDR3 ends; the end is completed using the germline J gene. J is TRBJ2-7 and V is TRBV24; D is uncertain. The V gene's germline CDR1 is KGHTA and CDR2 FRNEEI. The CDR3 is 10 residues long. The V gene lost 6 bases and the J gene lost 4 bases, with 4 bases spanning the gap. The CDR3 DNA, read in part, is TGTGCCAGCAGCACGTATGAACAGTAC. Its translation is CASSTYEQY. The whole CDR3 protein reads CASSTYEQYF.

This clone was detected only once. Gene names and germline match the mouse. The read finishes 1 residue shy of the CDR3 end, and the germline J gene is used to complete it. The V and J genes are TRBV14 and TRBJ2-1; TRBD1 might be the D (5 bases). The CDR3 length is 15 residues. V was shortened by 4 bases and J by 0 bases, with 11 bases between the two germline ends. Looked up from germline, CDR1 is SGHDT and CDR2 is FRDEAV. CDR3 amino acids: CASSPDTYNYAEQFF. The covered CDR3 bases are TGTGCCAGCAGTCCGGACACTTATAACTATGCTGAGCAGTTC.

This clone was detected a few times. Gene names are the mouse ones. The observed sequence ends 1 residue before the CDR3 terminus, with the missing tail filled in from the germline J gene. This sequence joins TRBV13-1 and TRBJ2-7; TRBD1 matches at 9 bases. V dropped 5 bases and J dropped 2; count of bases not matched to a gene: 2. This CDR3 region has 13 residues. Germline V gene lookup returns CDR1 NSHNY and CDR2 SYGAGN. CDR3 DNA (partial): TGTGCCAGCAGAGGACAGGGGCCCTATGAACAGTAC. Its translation is CASRGQGPYEQY. From start to end, the CDR3 is CASRGQGPYEQYF.